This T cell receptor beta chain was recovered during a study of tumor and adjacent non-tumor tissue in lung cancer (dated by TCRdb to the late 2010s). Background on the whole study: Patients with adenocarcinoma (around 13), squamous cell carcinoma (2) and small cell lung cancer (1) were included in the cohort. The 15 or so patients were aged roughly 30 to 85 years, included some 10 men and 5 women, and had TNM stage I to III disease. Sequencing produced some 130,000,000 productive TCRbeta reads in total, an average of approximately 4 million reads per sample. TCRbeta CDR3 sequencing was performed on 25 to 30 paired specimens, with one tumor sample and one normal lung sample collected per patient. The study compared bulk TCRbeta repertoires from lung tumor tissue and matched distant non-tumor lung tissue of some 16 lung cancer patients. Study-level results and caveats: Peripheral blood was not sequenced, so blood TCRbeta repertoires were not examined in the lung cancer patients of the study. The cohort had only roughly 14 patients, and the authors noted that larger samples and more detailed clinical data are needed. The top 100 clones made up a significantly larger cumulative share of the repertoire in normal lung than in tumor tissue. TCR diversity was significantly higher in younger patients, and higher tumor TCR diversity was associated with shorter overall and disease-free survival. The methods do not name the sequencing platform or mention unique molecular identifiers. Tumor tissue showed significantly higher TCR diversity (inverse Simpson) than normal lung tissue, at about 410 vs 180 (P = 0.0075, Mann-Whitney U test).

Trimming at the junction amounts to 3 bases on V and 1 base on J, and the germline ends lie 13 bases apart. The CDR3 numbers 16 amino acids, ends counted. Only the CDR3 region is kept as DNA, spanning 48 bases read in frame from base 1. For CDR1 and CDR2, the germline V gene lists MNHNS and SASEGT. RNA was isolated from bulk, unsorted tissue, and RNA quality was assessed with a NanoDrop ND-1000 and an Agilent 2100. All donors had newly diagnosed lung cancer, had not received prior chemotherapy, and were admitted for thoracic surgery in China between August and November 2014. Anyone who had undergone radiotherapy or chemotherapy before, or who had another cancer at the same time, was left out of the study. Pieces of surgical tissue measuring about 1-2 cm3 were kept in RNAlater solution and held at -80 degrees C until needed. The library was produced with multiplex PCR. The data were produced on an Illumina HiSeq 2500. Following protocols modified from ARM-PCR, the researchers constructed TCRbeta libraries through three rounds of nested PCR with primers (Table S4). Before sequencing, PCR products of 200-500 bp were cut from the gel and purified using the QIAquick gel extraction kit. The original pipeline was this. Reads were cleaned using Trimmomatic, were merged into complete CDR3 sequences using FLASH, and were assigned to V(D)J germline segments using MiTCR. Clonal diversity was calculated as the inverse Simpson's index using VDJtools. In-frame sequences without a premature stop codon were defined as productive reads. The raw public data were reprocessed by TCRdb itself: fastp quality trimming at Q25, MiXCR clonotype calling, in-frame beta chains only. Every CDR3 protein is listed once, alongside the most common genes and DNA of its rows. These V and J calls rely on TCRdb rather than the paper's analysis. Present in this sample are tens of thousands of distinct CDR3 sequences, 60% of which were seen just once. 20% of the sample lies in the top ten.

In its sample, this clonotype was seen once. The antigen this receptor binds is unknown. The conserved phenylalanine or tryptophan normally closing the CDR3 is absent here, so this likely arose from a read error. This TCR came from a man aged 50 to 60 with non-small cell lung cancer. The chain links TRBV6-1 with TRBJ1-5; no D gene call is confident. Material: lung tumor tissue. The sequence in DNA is TGTGCCAGCAGTGATGACTGGGCAGGCAGCAATCAGCCCCAGCATCTT. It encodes CASSDDWAGSNQPQHL.